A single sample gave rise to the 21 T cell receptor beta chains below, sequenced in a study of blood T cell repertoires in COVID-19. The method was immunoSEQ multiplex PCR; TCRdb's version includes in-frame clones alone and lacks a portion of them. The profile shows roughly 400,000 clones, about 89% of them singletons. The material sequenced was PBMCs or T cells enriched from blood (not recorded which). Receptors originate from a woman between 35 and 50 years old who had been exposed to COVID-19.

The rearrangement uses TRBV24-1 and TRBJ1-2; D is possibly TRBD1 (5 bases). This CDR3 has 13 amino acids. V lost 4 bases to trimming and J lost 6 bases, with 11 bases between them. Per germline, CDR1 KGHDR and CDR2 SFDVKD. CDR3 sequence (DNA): TGTGCCACCAGTGACCCGACGGGGGATGGCTACACCTTC. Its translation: CATSDPTGDGYTF.

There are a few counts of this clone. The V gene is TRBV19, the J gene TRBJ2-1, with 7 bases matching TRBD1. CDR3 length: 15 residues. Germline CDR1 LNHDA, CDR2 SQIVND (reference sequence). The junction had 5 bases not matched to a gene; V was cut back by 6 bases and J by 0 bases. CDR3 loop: CASRADRSSYNEQFF. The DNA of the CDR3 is TGTGCCAGTAGGGCGGACAGGAGCTCCTACAATGAGCAGTTCTTC.

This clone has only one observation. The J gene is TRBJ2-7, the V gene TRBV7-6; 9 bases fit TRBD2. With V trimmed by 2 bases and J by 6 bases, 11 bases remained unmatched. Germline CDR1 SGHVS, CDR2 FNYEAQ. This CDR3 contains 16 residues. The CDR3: CASSLRRAGGITEQYF. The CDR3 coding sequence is TGTGCCAGCAGCTTAAGGAGGGCGGGGGGGATTACCGAGCAGTACTTC.

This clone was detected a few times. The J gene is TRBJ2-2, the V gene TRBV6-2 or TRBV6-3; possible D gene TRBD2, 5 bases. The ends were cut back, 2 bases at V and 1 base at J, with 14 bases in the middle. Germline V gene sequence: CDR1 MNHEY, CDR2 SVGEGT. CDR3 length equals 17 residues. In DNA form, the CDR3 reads TGTGCCAGCAGTTACAACGGAGGCGGTTGGAACACCGGGGAGCTGTTTTTT. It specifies CASSYNGGGWNTGELFF.

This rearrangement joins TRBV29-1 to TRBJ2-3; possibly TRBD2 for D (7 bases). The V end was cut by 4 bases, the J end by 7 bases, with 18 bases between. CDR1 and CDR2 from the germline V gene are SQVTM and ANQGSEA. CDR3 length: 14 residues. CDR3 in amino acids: CSVVVGGDLYTQYF. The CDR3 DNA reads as TGCAGCGTTGTAGTAGGGGGGGACCTATATACGCAGTATTTT.

CDR3 protein: CASSLCTAQLRRGKFF. CDR3 sequence (DNA): TGTGCCAGCAGTTTATGCACAGCGCAGCTAAGGAGGGGAAAGTTCTTC. The V and J genes are TRBV28 and TRBJ2-1, with TRBD2 as a possible D gene (6 bases). Germline assignment: CDR1 MDHEN and CDR2 SYDVKM. This CDR3 comprises 16 residues. Trimming removed 0 bases from V and 14 bases from J, with 23 bases in between. Drawing the rest from reference TRBV28 and TRBJ2-1, the complete variable domain is DVKVTQSSRYLVKRTGEKVFLECVQDMDHENMFWYRQDPGLGLRLIYFSYDVKMKEKGDIPEGYSVSREKKERFSLILESASTNQTSMYLCASSLCTAQLRRGKFFGPGTRLTVL.

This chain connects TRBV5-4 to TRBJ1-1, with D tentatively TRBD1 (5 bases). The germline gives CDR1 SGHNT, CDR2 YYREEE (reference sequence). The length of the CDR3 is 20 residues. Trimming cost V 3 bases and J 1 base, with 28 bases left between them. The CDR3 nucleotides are TGTGCCAGCAGCTCCGGACTGGATGGAGGGGCCGTTGGTAGGAACACTGAAGCTTTCTTT. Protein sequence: CASSSGLDGGAVGRNTEAFF.

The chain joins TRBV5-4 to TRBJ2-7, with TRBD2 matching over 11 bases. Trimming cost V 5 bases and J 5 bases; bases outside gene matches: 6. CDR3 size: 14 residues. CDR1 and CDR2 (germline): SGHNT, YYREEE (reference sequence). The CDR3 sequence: CASSLAGGNNEQYF. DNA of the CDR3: TGTGCCAGCAGTTTAGCGGGGGGGAACAACGAGCAGTACTTC.

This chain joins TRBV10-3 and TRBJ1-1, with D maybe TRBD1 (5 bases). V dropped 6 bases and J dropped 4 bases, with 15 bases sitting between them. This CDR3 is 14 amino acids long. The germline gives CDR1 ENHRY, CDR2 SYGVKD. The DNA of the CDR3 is TGTGCCATCAGATTCCCGGGGGTGGGCACTGAAGCTTTCTTT. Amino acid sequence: CAIRFPGVGTEAFF.

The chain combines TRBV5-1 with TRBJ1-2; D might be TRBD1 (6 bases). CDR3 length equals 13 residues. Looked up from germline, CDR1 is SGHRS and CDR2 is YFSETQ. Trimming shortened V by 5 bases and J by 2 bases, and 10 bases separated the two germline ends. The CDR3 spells CASSWGPNYGYTF. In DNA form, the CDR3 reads TGCGCCAGCAGTTGGGGGCCGAACTATGGCTACACCTTC. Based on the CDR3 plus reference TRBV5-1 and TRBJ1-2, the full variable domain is KAGVTQTPRYLIKTRGQQVTLSCSPISGHRSVSWYQQTPGQGLQFLFEYFSETQRNKGNFPGRFSGRQFSNSRSEMNVSTLELGDSALYLCASSWGPNYGYTFGSGTRLTVV.

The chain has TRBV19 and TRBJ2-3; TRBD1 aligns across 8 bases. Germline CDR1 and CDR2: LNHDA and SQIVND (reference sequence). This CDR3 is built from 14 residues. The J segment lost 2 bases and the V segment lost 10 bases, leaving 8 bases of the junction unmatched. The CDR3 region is CAIATGEDTDTQYF. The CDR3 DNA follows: TGTGCCATCGCGACAGGGGAGGACACAGATACGCAGTATTTT.

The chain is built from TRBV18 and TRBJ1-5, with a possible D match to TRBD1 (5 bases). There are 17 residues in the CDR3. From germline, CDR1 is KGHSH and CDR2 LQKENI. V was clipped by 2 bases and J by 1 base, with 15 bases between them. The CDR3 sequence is CASSPTGGVVSNQPQHF. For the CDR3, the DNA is TGTGCCAGCTCACCAACGGGGGGAGTTGTCAGCAATCAGCCCCAGCATTTT. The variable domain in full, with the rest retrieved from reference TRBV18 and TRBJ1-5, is NAGVMQNPRHLVRRRGQEARLRCSPMKGHSHVYWYRQLPEEGLKFMVYLQKENIIDESGMPKERFSAEFPKEGPSILRIQQVVRGDSAAYFCASSPTGGVVSNQPQHFGDGTRLSIL.

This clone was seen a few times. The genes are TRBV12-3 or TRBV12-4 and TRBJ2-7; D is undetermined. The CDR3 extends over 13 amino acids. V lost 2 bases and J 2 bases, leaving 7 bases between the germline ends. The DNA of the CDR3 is TGTGCCAGCAGTTTAATTAGTCCCTACGAGCAGTACTTC. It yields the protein CASSLISPYEQYF.

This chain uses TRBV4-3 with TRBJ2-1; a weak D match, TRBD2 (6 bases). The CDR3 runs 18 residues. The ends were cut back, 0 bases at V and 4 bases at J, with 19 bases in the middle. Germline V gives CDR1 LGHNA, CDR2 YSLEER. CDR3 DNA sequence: TGCGCCAGCAGCCAAGATTATTTTCCGGGAGTAGCGTACAATGAGCAGTTCTTC. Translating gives CASSQDYFPGVAYNEQFF.

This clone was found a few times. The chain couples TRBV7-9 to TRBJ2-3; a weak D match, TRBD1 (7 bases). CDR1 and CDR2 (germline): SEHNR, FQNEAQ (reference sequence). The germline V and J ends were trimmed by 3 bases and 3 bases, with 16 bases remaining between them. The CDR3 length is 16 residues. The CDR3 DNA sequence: TGTGCCAGCAGCTTGACAGGGAGGTTGGGGACAGATACGCAGTATTTT. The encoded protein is CASSLTGRLGTDTQYF.

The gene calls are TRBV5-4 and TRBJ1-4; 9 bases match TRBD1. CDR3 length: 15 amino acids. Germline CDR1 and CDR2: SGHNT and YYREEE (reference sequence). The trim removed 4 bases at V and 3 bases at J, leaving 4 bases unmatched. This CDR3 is CASSPGTGSNEKLFF. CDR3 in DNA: TGTGCCAGCAGCCCCGGGACAGGGTCTAATGAAAAACTGTTTTTT.

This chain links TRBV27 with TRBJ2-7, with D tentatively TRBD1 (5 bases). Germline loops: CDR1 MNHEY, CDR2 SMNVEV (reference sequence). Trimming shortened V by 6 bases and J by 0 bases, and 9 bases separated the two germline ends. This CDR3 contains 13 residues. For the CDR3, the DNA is TGTGCCAGCAGATGGGGCCACTCCTACGAGCAGTACTTC. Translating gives CASRWGHSYEQYF.

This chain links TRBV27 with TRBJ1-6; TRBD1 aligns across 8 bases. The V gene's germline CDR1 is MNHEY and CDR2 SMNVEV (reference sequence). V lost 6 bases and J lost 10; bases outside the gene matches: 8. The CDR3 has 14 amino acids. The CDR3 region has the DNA TGTGCCAGCAGGAAACAGGGGGGGGACTCACCCCTCCACTTT. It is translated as CASRKQGGDSPLHF.

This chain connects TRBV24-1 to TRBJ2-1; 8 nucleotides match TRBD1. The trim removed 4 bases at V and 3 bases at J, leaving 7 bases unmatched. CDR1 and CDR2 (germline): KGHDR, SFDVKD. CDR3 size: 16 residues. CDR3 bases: TGTGCCACCAGTGACCCAGGGGGCCGTAACTACAATGAGCAGTTCTTC. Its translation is CATSDPGGRNYNEQFF.

The DNA for the CDR3 is TGTGCCAGCAGTTTTAAAACAGAGTATGGCTACACCTTC. It yields the protein CASSFKTEYGYTF. The chain joins TRBV12-3 or TRBV12-4 to TRBJ1-2; D is unclear. Trimming left V 3 bases short and J 5 bases short, with 10 bases between. The CDR3 loop spans 13 amino acids.

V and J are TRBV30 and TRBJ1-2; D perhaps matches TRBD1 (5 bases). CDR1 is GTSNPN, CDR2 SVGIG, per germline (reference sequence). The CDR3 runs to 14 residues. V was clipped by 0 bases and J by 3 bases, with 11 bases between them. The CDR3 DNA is TGTGCCTGGAGTGTACTTTGGGGGGACTATGGCTACACCTTC. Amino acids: CAWSVLWGDYGYTF. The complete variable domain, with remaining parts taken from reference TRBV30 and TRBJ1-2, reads SQTIHQWPATLVQPVGSPLSLECTVEGTSNPNLYWYRQAAGRGLQLLFYSVGIGQISSEVPQNLSASRPQDRQFILSSKKLLLSDSGFYLCAWSVLWGDYGYTFGSGTRLTVV.